Listed below are T cell receptor beta chains from one sample, sequenced in a study of blood T cell repertoires in COVID-19. Clones were sequenced by immunoSEQ multiplex PCR, and TCRdb holds only the in-frame ones, with some missing. The sample carries some 300,000 clones, more than 70% recorded once. The sequenced material came from PBMCs or T cells enriched from blood (not recorded which). The receptors were sampled from an older woman in a cohort exposed to, infected with or recovered from COVID-19 (not recorded which). CDR3s include the opening cysteine and the closing phenylalanine or tryptophan. The order of the fields is D gene, V gene, clone size, CDR3 protein. D genes are given only for firm matches. Part of the rows lack a size; the others show once, few, many or a class for expanded clones.

TRBD2 | TRBV30 | once | CAWSATSESSYNEQFF
TRBD2 | TRBV28 | . | CASRPPGGRTNVLTF
TRBD1 | TRBV5-4 | . | CASSSRAGGDYGYTF
. | TRBV30 | . | CAWRGQGLRGYTF
TRBD1 | TRBV3-1/TRBV3-2 | few | CASSQPIRGPLSPNYGYTF
TRBD1 | TRBV19 | . | CASTRDRDTYGYTF
TRBD1 | TRBV5-1 | . | CASRGTVEEKLFF
. | TRBV12-3/TRBV12-4 | . | CASSLEGVRTIYF
TRBD1 | TRBV27 | once | CASRRGQGVSQPQHF
. | TRBV28 | . | CASGATGEKLFF
. | TRBV7-3 | . | CASSQGPGGNYNEQFF
. | TRBV7-2 | . | CASSLASGYGNSPLHF
TRBD1 | TRBV6-5 | . | CASVPRDRVYEQYF
. | TRBV7-2 | once | CASSPPRVLAYEQYF
. | TRBV2 | . | CASSVGGGNSPLHF
TRBD2 | TRBV24-1 | . | CATSDPRLAGSYEQYF
TRBD1 | TRBV4-1 | . | CASSQARVGQGYEQYF
. | TRBV6-5 | once | CASSYGLSYEQYF
. | TRBV24-1 | . | CATSDWTVQETQYF
TRBD1 | TRBV15 | . | CATSTGTGSIETQYF
. | TRBV4-1 | . | CASSQAISGYGTDTQYF
TRBD1 | TRBV19 | . | CASSIDRDKNEQYF
TRBD1 | TRBV30 | . | CAWGGTGDAGELFF
TRBD1 | TRBV5-1 | . | CASSSTGDTGELFF
TRBD2 | TRBV15 | few | CATSRDGEGMSSYEQYF
TRBD2 | TRBV5-1 | . | CASSPERGSGDTQYF
TRBD1 | TRBV7-9 | . | CASSLVTGAGYTF
TRBD2 | TRBV19 | . | CASSRGDLAGSRNEQFF
. | TRBV27 | . | CASSSPNQQGLNSPLHF
. | TRBV27 | . | CASSSPGSFNSPLHF
. | TRBV28 | . | CASSLSPGVQYF
. | TRBV6-5 | many | CASRYDRNTGELFF
TRBD1 | TRBV18 | many | CASSLGQESAFF
. | TRBV6-6 | . | CASSYPGDTQYF
. | TRBV27 | . | CASSLRPPAAGGTDTQYF
TRBD2 | TRBV6-2/TRBV6-3 | . | CASSYAGGSGNEQFF
TRBD1 | TRBV6-5 | . | CASSYSLTGRTEAFF
TRBD1 | TRBV6-2/TRBV6-3 | . | CASSYPLRGQVLSYEQYF
TRBD1 | TRBV7-8 | . | CASTGGERSYNEQFF
. | TRBV29-1 | once | CSVTLSSSSYEQYF
. | TRBV11-1 | . | CASSLHQSPYEQYF
TRBD1 | TRBV27 | . | CASSSPGQGIHEQYF
TRBD1 | TRBV5-1 | . | CASSGGTGSPYNEQFF
TRBD2 | TRBV30 | . | CAWRRASGRVEQYF
TRBD1 | TRBV6-2/TRBV6-3 | . | CASSFRTRQGARSTEAFF
. | TRBV11-2 | . | CASSHWRGSSYNEQFF
TRBD1 | TRBV4-3 | . | CASSQGSVQGAEKGGELFF
TRBD1 | TRBV11-2 | . | CASSQGGAVGELFF
TRBD1 | TRBV6-5 | . | CASSLGTANYEQYF
TRBD2 | TRBV5-6 | . | CASSLGGLVETQYF
TRBD1 | TRBV19 | . | CASSTGGLGNTEAFF
. | TRBV6-5 | . | CASRKDSGGELFF
. | TRBV18 | few | CASSEQIPEQYF